Presented here are 23 T cell receptor beta chains from one specimen sequenced in a study of T cell responses to AZD1222 COVID-19 vaccine. Sequencing was performed with immunoSEQ multiplex PCR; in TCRdb, only in-frame clones are kept and a portion is missing. Of some 180,000 clones listed, around 90% are singletons. Sequencing used peripheral blood, obtained 28 days after the second AZD1222 dose. The receptors shown here come from an adult who received the AZD1222 COVID-19 vaccine.

This chain joins TRBV19 and TRBJ1-5; D ambiguous. Germline CDR1 LNHDA, CDR2 SQIVND (reference sequence). Trimming cost V 7 bases and J 4 bases, with 11 bases left between them. The CDR3 is 13 residues long. Here the CDR3 reads CASNPQENQPQHF. The DNA of the CDR3 is TGTGCCAGTAACCCACAAGAAAATCAGCCCCAGCATTTT.

This chain links TRBV7-9 with TRBJ2-7, with 9 bases matching TRBD2. Germline assignment: CDR1 SEHNR and CDR2 FQNEAQ (reference sequence). V dropped 3 bases and J dropped 3; count of bases not matched to a gene: 6. The CDR3 is 15 amino acids. Here the CDR3 DNA reads TGTGCCAGCAGCTTTAGCGGGAGCACTCTCTACGAGCAGTACTTC. This encodes CASSFSGSTLYEQYF.

V is TRBV30 and J is TRBJ2-3; D remains ambiguous. The CDR3 has 11 residues. V was trimmed by 4 bases and J by 2 bases, leaving 4 bases between them. Germline CDR1 and CDR2: GTSNPN and SVGIG (reference sequence). This CDR3 is CAWMITDTQYF. DNA of the CDR3: TGTGCCTGGATGATCACAGATACGCAGTATTTT.

The count of this clone is one. The rearrangement links TRBV6-5 to TRBJ1-2; 9 bases map to TRBD1. CDR3 length equals 15 residues. Germline V CDR1 and CDR2: MNHEY, SVGAGI. V was pared by 6 bases and J by 10 bases, with 15 bases of the junction left unmatched. DNA of the CDR3: TGTGCCAGCAGACCATGGGGACAGGGATCAGTCGACTACACCTTC. Its protein product is CASRPWGQGSVDYTF.

V gene TRBV5-3 combines with J gene TRBJ2-7, with 9 bases aligning to TRBD1. TRBV5-3 has ORF status, its function being uncertain. With 4 bases clipped from V and 1 base from J, the junction kept 6 bases outside the gene matches. The CDR3 length is 15 residues. CDR3 DNA sequence: TGTGCCAGAAGCGTGGGACAGGGTGGATCCTACGAGCAGTACTTC. Translation gives CARSVGQGGSYEQYF.

This sequence joins TRBV2 and TRBJ2-7, with 13 nucleotides matching TRBD2. Germline V lookup: CDR1 SNHLY, CDR2 FYNNEI. The CDR3 runs 14 residues. J was trimmed by 9 bases and V by 8 bases; bases with no gene match: 10. The CDR3 is CASGLGLAGSVQYF. The CDR3, as DNA: TGTGCCAGCGGATTGGGACTAGCGGGAAGCGTGCAGTACTTC. Full variable domain (rest looked up from reference TRBV2 and TRBJ2-7): EPEVTQTPSHQVTQMGQEVILRCVPISNHLYFYWYRQILGQKVEFLVSFYNNEISEKSEIFDDQFSVERPDGSNFTLKIRSTKLEDSAMYFCASGLGLAGSVQYFGPGTRLTVT.

The rearrangement uses TRBV15 and TRBJ2-3, with D unclear. The CDR3 contains 14 residues. The V end was cut by 5 bases, the J end by 7 bases, with 16 bases between. From germline, CDR1 is LNHNV and CDR2 YYDKDF (reference sequence). For the CDR3, the DNA is TGTGCCACCAGCCCGGATCATCCCGGGCATACGCAGTATTTT. Translated, it gives CATSPDHPGHTQYF.

The CDR3 DNA sequence: TGCGCCAGCAGCCCGGGACAGGGATCCTACGAGCAGTACTTC. It encodes CASSPGQGSYEQYF. The chain is built from TRBV5-1 and TRBJ2-7; 9 bases fit TRBD1. Trimming took 4 bases from V and 1 from J; bases not matched to a gene: 3. Germline V CDR1 and CDR2: SGHRS, YFSETQ. The CDR3 covers 14 residues. The variable domain in full, with the rest retrieved from reference TRBV5-1 and TRBJ2-7, is KAGVTQTPRYLIKTRGQQVTLSCSPISGHRSVSWYQQTPGQGLQFLFEYFSETQRNKGNFPGRFSGRQFSNSRSEMNVSTLELGDSALYLCASSPGQGSYEQYFGPGTRLTVT.

The V call is TRBV6-2 or TRBV6-3, the J call TRBJ2-7; a possible D gene is TRBD2 (6 bases). Germline CDR1 MNHEY, CDR2 SVGEGT. The CDR3 has 14 residues. Deletions cut 4 bases from V and 2 bases from J, with 12 bases between. The CDR3 reads CASSWGGGTYEQYF. The CDR3 region has the DNA TGTGCCAGCAGTTGGGGTGGCGGGACCTACGAGCAGTACTTC.

This chain connects TRBV18 to TRBJ2-7, with D uncertain. Trimming took off 8 bases at V and 4 bases at J, with 18 bases between the two ends. This CDR3 contains 14 residues. Germline assignment: CDR1 KGHSH and CDR2 LQKENI. CDR3: CASTSLGSGYEQYF. The CDR3 nucleotides are TGTGCCAGCACCTCCCTAGGGTCGGGTTACGAGCAGTACTTC.

This chain links TRBV30 with TRBJ1-1; D call uncertain. From germline, CDR1 is GTSNPN and CDR2 SVGIG (reference sequence). This CDR3 spans 11 amino acids. V was trimmed by 3 bases and J by 1 base, leaving 3 bases between them. As DNA, the CDR3 is TGTGCCTGGAGGGGGAACACTGAAGCTTTCTTT. This translates into CAWRGNTEAFF. The variable domain in full, completed from reference TRBV30 and TRBJ1-1, reads SQTIHQWPATLVQPVGSPLSLECTVEGTSNPNLYWYRQAAGRGLQLLFYSVGIGQISSEVPQNLSASRPQDRQFILSSKKLLLSDSGFYLCAWRGNTEAFFGQGTRLTVV.

The chain is built from TRBV5-1 and TRBJ1-2, with D possibly being TRBD1 (6 bases). The length of the CDR3 is 14 residues. Germline loops: CDR1 SGHRS, CDR2 YFSETQ. V lost 4 bases and J lost 5, with 15 bases in between. CDR3 sequence reads: CASSPEGTKYGYTF. The CDR3 region has the DNA TGCGCCAGCAGCCCAGAGGGGACAAAGTATGGCTACACCTTC.

This chain joins TRBV19 and TRBJ1-6; 10 bases fit TRBD1. With V trimmed by 3 bases and J by 9 bases, 11 bases remained unmatched. CDR3 length: 17 residues. The germline CDR1 and CDR2 sequences are LNHDA and SQIVND (reference sequence). The CDR3 DNA reads as TGTGCCAGTAGTATCCTCCCTGACAGGGGGCGCTTTTCACCCCTCCACTTT. Translation: CASSILPDRGRFSPLHF.

This clone occurred a few times. This chain uses TRBV27 with TRBJ1-1; D gene unclear. Germline V gives CDR1 MNHEY, CDR2 SMNVEV (reference sequence). The CDR3 is made up of 13 amino acids. V gave up 3 bases and J gave up 1 base, with 6 bases separating them. The CDR3 region is CASSFVGNTEAFF. Written as DNA, the CDR3 is TGTGCCAGCAGTTTCGTAGGGAACACTGAAGCTTTCTTT.

This chain joins TRBV10-3 and TRBJ1-2; D is perhaps TRBD1 (5 bases). This CDR3 has 13 residues. CDR1 and CDR2 from the germline V gene are ENHRY and SYGVKD. V was pared by 7 bases and J by 4 bases, with 13 bases between. The CDR3 bases are TGTGCCATCAATGGGCAGGGAGCCTATGGCTACACCTTC. It specifies CAINGQGAYGYTF.

The rearrangement uses TRBV29-1 and TRBJ2-7; perhaps TRBD1 as D (7 bases). Trimming stripped 6 bases from V and 2 bases from J, with 14 bases between. The CDR3 runs 13 residues. Germline V gene data show CDR1 as SQVTM and CDR2 as ANQGSEA. Here the CDR3 reads CSVQGGRTYEQYF. CDR3 nucleotides: TGCAGCGTGCAGGGGGGCAGAACCTACGAGCAGTACTTC.

The rearrangement joins TRBV5-4 to TRBJ2-7; TRBD2 might be the D (6 bases). Germline V gene sequence: CDR1 SGHNT, CDR2 YYREEE (reference sequence). V lost 4 bases to trimming and J lost 1 base, with 12 bases between them. The CDR3 runs 14 residues. Here the CDR3 reads CASSAELASYEQYF. CDR3 in DNA: TGTGCCAGCAGCGCCGAACTAGCTTCCTACGAGCAGTACTTC.

The chain has TRBV5-1 and TRBJ2-2, with D unresolved. V was trimmed by 3 bases and J by 0 bases, leaving 15 bases between them. The CDR3 is made up of 17 amino acids. Per the germline V gene, CDR1 is SGHRS and CDR2 is YFSETQ. Here the CDR3 DNA reads TGCGCCAGCAGCTCGTGGCTTACAACCGCGAACACCGGGGAGCTGTTTTTT. It yields the protein CASSSWLTTANTGELFF.

The V call is TRBV7-2, the J call TRBJ1-2; the D gene is possibly TRBD1 (5 bases). The CDR3 is 14 amino acids. V lost 1 base, J lost 6 bases, and 12 bases lay in between. Germline V gene sequence: CDR1 SGHTA, CDR2 FQGNSA. DNA for the CDR3: TGTGCCAGCAGCTTAGAGGGGATGGAAAATGGCTACACCTTC. This sequence encodes CASSLEGMENGYTF.

The DNA of the CDR3 is TGTGCCAGCAGCTTCACCCGGACCACCTATGGCTACACCTTC. Its translation: CASSFTRTTYGYTF. The genes are TRBV13 and TRBJ1-2, with D hard to call. This CDR3 is built from 14 residues. Germline V gene lookup returns CDR1 PRHDT and CDR2 FYEKMQ (reference sequence). V shed 3 bases and J shed 4 bases, with 12 bases lying between them.

The chain uses TRBV14 and TRBJ1-1; D call uncertain. The CDR3 has 13 amino acids. The V end lost 2 bases, the J end lost 4 bases, and 8 bases lay between the germline ends. In germline, CDR1 is SGHDN, CDR2 FVKESK. Written as DNA, the CDR3 is TGTGCCAGCAGCCAAACCCACATCACTGAAGCTTTCTTT. Amino acids: CASSQTHITEAFF.

The rearrangement joins TRBV4-3 to TRBJ1-1, with 9 bases identical to TRBD1. The germline V gene has CDR1 LGHNA and CDR2 YSLEER. V lost 0 bases, J lost 5 bases, and 7 bases stayed unmatched. The CDR3 is made up of 16 amino acids. The CDR3 nucleotides are TGCGCCAGCAGCCAAGAAAGGGACAGGGTCGGAACTGAAGCTTTCTTT. Translated, it gives CASSQERDRVGTEAFF.

This chain uses TRBV28 with TRBJ1-3; the D is unclear. This CDR3 comprises 17 residues. Germline lookup yields CDR1 MDHEN and CDR2 SYDVKM. V was trimmed by 4 bases and J by 4 bases, leaving 20 bases between them. The CDR3 region is CASSSVTRMIPGNTIYF. CDR3 nucleotides: TGTGCCAGCAGTTCCGTGACCCGAATGATACCCGGAAACACCATATATTTT.